This note documents a single T cell receptor beta chain sequence. The record originates from a study of glioma-infiltrating T cells after dendritic cell vaccination. The data were produced by immunoSEQ multiplex PCR, yet TCRdb's version contains in-frame clones alone and is incomplete. The table shows about 49,000 clones, with 85% to 90% occurring only once. The source material was blood, sampled before dendritic cell vaccination. The clonotype was recovered from a human donor with glioblastoma.

CDR3 amino acids: CASSSPIIDYNEQFF. The CDR3 DNA reads as TGTGCCAGCAGTTCACCTATAATAGACTACAATGAGCAGTTCTTC. The rearrangement joins TRBV6-6 to TRBJ2-1; no firm D call. V was pared by 4 bases and J by 3 bases, with 13 bases between. The CDR3 is 15 residues long. Germline V gene lookup returns CDR1 MNHNY and CDR2 SVGAGI (reference sequence).